This TCR beta chain was sequenced during a study of blood T cells in healthy people across ages. Study-wide results and limits: Both naive CD4+ cell counts and diversity were greater in long-lived donors than in aged donors. Age advanced and TCR beta diversity per million T cells fell, roughly linearly. Strongly correlated with naive T cell percentage was TCR beta diversity. Possibly confounding the expanded clonotype changes was the fact that donor CMV status was unknown.

Worth noting for this clonotype: Its matching antigen is unknown.

Germline trimming cut 4 bases from V and 5 bases from J; bases unmatched to any gene: 10. CDR3 length: 16 residues. The germline gives CDR1 LGHDT, CDR2 YNNKEL (reference sequence). A second PCR, run for about 7 to 11 cycles, used a sample-barcoded 5' primer plus a J-beta primer mix. TCRdb reprocessed the 5' RACE reads with MiXCR, giving one entry per CDR3 protein. The sample records under 2,000,000 distinct CDR3 sequences, about 50% being singletons. The chain uses TRBV3-1 and TRBJ2-7, with 11 bases aligning to TRBD2. This receptor was identified in a woman aged 40 to 50 in good health. Sequencing input: blood. In DNA, the CDR3 is TGTGCCAGCAGCCTCAACTTAGCGGGGGGGTCTCACGAGCAGTACTTC. This encodes CASSLNLAGGSHEQYF.